A selection of T cell receptor beta chains follows, all from one sample in a study of blood T cell repertoires in COVID-19. Only in-frame clones appear in the TCRdb table, and some are missing; sequencing was by immunoSEQ multiplex PCR. Of around 230,000 clones listed, around 92% are singletons. Sequencing was performed on PBMCs or T cells enriched from blood (not recorded which). The receptors shown here come from a woman in her 30s with acute COVID-19. Both conserved end residues are part of each CDR3. Each record gives: CDR3 protein, CDR3 DNA, D gene, V gene, J gene, clone size. D genes are given only for firm matches. Part of the rows lack a size; the others show once, few, many or a class for expanded clones.

CASSLTGSHEQYF	TGCGCCAGCAGCTTGACAGGGTCCCACGAGCAGTACTTC	.	TRBV5-1	TRBJ2-7	few
CASSWTGDRYNEQFF	TGCGCCAGCAGCTGGACAGGGGACCGCTACAATGAGCAGTTCTTC	TRBD1	TRBV5-1	TRBJ2-1	.
CASSLAGENGYTF	TGCGCCAGCAGCTTGGCCGGAGAGAATGGCTACACCTTC	.	TRBV5-1	TRBJ1-2	.
CAWGTSQETQYF	TGTGCCTGGGGGACTAGTCAAGAGACCCAGTACTTC	TRBD2	TRBV30	TRBJ2-5	.
CASSLGQVSNQPQHF	TGTGCCAGCAGCCTTGGACAGGTTTCCAATCAGCCCCAGCATTTT	TRBD1	TRBV2	TRBJ1-5	.
CASSVDTNYGYTF	TGTGCCAGCAGCGTGGACACAAACTATGGCTACACCTTC	.	TRBV5-4	TRBJ1-2	few
CASSQPGTSGGTGELFF	TGTGCCAGCAGCCAACCCGGGACTAGCGGGGGCACCGGGGAGCTGTTTTTT	TRBD2	TRBV11-3	TRBJ2-2	once
CAWDRKDQPQHF	TGTGCCTGGGACAGAAAGGATCAGCCCCAGCATTTT	.	TRBV30	TRBJ1-5	few
CASKGTGQNTGELFF	TGCGCCAGCAAGGGCACGGGACAGAACACCGGGGAGCTGTTTTTT	.	TRBV4-1	TRBJ2-2	.
CASSPGTSAPYGYTF	TGTGCCAGCAGCCCGGGGACATCCGCACCCTATGGCTACACCTTC	.	TRBV9	TRBJ1-2	.
CASSQAPRGEVAYEQYF	TGCGCCAGCAGCCAGGCCCCACGCGGGGAGGTCGCCTACGAGCAGTACTTC	.	TRBV4-3	TRBJ2-7	.
CSVAGGDTGELFF	TGCAGCGTTGCAGGGGGCGACACCGGGGAGCTGTTTTTT	TRBD1	TRBV29-1	TRBJ2-2	.
CASSSDNYGYTF	TGTGCCAGCAGCTCAGATAACTATGGCTACACCTTC	.	TRBV5-4	TRBJ1-2	.
CACAGYSNQPQHF	TGTGCCTGCGCAGGGTATAGCAATCAGCCCCAGCATTTT	.	TRBV30	TRBJ1-5	.
CASSLVRENYGYTF	TGTGCCAGCAGCTTAGTTCGGGAAAACTATGGCTACACCTTC	.	TRBV7-2	TRBJ1-2	.
CASSPGQGARMQPQHF	TGCGCCAGCAGCCCTGGACAGGGGGCCCGTATGCAGCCCCAGCATTTT	TRBD1	TRBV4-3	TRBJ1-5	once
CASSRERTGGEKETQYF	TGTGCCAGCAGCCGAGAACGGACAGGGGGAGAAAAAGAGACCCAGTACTTC	TRBD1	TRBV4-2	TRBJ2-5	.
CASSPGTYEQYF	TGTGCCAGCTCACCGGGGACTTACGAGCAGTACTTC	.	TRBV18	TRBJ2-7	.
CASSVAAPGQGNTEAFF	TGTGCCAGCAGCGTAGCTGCCCCGGGACAGGGGAACACTGAAGCTTTCTTT	TRBD1	TRBV9	TRBJ1-1	.
CASSLVKEGGSPLHF	TGTGCCAGCAGCTTGGTTAAAGAGGGTGGCTCACCCCTCCACTTT	.	TRBV5-4	TRBJ1-6	.
CASLQDRYRVTEAFF	TGTGCCAGCCTTCAGGACAGGTATCGAGTCACTGAAGCTTTCTTT	TRBD1	TRBV6-5	TRBJ1-1	.
CASSILSGGRNQPQHF	TGTGCCAGTAGTATTTTGTCAGGGGGCCGTAATCAGCCCCAGCATTTT	TRBD1	TRBV19	TRBJ1-5	.
CASSLYPGGGTEAFF	TGCGCCAGCAGCTTGTATCCCGGGGGAGGGACTGAAGCTTTCTTT	.	TRBV5-1	TRBJ1-1	.
CASSHDRGKPREGEKLFF	TGTGCCAGTAGTCATGACAGGGGAAAGCCCAGGGAGGGTGAAAAACTGTTTTTT	TRBD1	TRBV19	TRBJ1-4	.
CASSPSDSYTGELFF	TGTGCCAGCAGCCCGTCAGACAGCTACACCGGGGAGCTGTTTTTT	.	TRBV7-9	TRBJ2-2	.
CSVEDPGQFYGYTF	TGCAGCGTTGAAGACCCCGGACAGTTCTATGGCTACACCTTC	.	TRBV29-1	TRBJ1-2	.
CASSGGGFVGTDTQYF	TGTGCCAGCAGTGGAGGGGGCTTCGTGGGCACAGATACGCAGTATTTT	TRBD1	TRBV25-1	TRBJ2-3	once
CASSLAGQGYEQYF	TGTGCCAGCAGCTTAGCGGGACAGGGCTACGAGCAGTACTTC	TRBD1	TRBV7-2	TRBJ2-7	.
CASSQAPLYEQYF	TGCGCCAGCAGCCAAGCCCCCCTCTACGAGCAGTACTTC	.	TRBV4-1	TRBJ2-7	.
CASIPQGSNTEAFF	TGTGCCAGCATCCCACAGGGGTCGAACACTGAAGCTTTCTTT	TRBD1	TRBV6-5	TRBJ1-1	.
CASSLGQRGRGNEQFF	TGTGCCAGCAGCTTAGGTCAAAGGGGGCGCGGCAATGAGCAGTTCTTC	TRBD1	TRBV11-3	TRBJ2-1	.
CASSQGTRGYEQYF	TGTGCCAGCAGCCAAGGAACGCGAGGCTACGAGCAGTACTTC	.	TRBV3-1/TRBV3-2	TRBJ2-7	.
CASWRGGNQPQHF	TGTGCCAGCTGGAGAGGGGGAAATCAGCCCCAGCATTTT	.	TRBV19	TRBJ1-5	once